This TCR beta chain was sequenced during a study of blood T cells in healthy people across ages. Together with a sample-barcoded 5' primer, a J-beta primer mix was included in a second PCR lasting about 7 to 11 cycles. TCRdb reanalysed the 5' RACE reads using MiXCR and keeps one entry per CDR3 protein. The table has 1.5 million to 1.8 million distinct CDR3 sequences, approximately 43% seen once. The germline V and J ends were trimmed by 2 bases and 5 bases, with 13 bases remaining between them. The CDR3 is 15 residues long. CDR1 and CDR2 (germline): MDHEN, SYDVKM. On this clonotype itself: Its antigen is unknown.

The study's findings and limits: Among T cells, TCR beta diversity per million cells dropped roughly linearly as age rose. Higher diversity and more naive CD4+ cells were features of long-lived donors, compared to aged donors.

The sequence derives from a woman aged 18-30 years in good health. Material: blood. The rearrangement joins TRBV28 to TRBJ2-1; D might be TRBD2 (7 bases). The CDR3 loop reads CASSLRGARNNEQFF. The CDR3 nucleotides read TGTGCCAGCAGTTTACGGGGGGCAAGAAACAATGAGCAGTTCTTC.